Below, 22 T cell receptor beta chains from the same sample are listed, as sequenced in a study of shared clonotypes between healthy human individuals. Sequencing used immunoSEQ multiplex PCR; TCRdb keeps in-frame clones, though not all of them. Of about 330,000 clones in the sample, roughly 84% were seen once. Sequenced input: memory CD8+ T cells sorted from blood. Subset denoted: CD45RO+ cells pooled with CCR7-negative TemRA cells. These receptors originate from a man aged 18 to 29 in good health.

This sequence joins TRBV6-5 and TRBJ1-1; D unresolved. The CDR3 contains 13 residues. Germline lookup yields CDR1 MNHEY and CDR2 SVGAGI. Trimming took 0 bases from V and 6 from J, leaving 8 bases between them. The CDR3 coding sequence is TGTGCCAGCAGTTACTCCTGGATCGCTGAAGCTTTCTTT. Encoded protein: CASSYSWIAEAFF.

The CDR3 region is CASTRQALPSYNEQFF. CDR3 coding DNA: TGCGCCAGCACCCGACAGGCACTTCCTTCCTACAATGAGCAGTTCTTC. The V call is TRBV4-1, the J call TRBJ2-1, with D maybe TRBD1 (6 bases). Germline V lookup: CDR1 MGHRA, CDR2 YSYEKL. Trimming left V 7 bases short and J 1 base short, with 17 bases between. The CDR3 spans 16 residues.

This chain links TRBV7-9 with TRBJ1-2; TRBD1 matches 12 bases. Germline V CDR1 and CDR2: SEHNR, FQNEAQ (reference sequence). The CDR3 totals 18 residues. J was trimmed by 4 bases and V by 0 bases; bases with no gene match: 9. CDR3 nucleotide sequence: TGTGCCAGCAGCTTAGCCGGGACAGGGGGCGCGGGTGGCTATGGCTACACCTTC. This translates into CASSLAGTGGAGGYGYTF.

The chain combines TRBV5-4 with TRBJ2-7; D is possibly TRBD1 (6 bases). The CDR3 is made up of 14 amino acids. Germline CDR1 and CDR2: SGHNT and YYREEE (reference sequence). V was trimmed by 3 bases and J by 2 bases, leaving 12 bases between them. CDR3 residues: CASSWQGFPYEQYF. CDR3 nucleotide sequence: TGTGCCAGCAGCTGGCAGGGGTTCCCCTACGAGCAGTACTTC.

This rearrangement joins TRBV10-1 to TRBJ2-1; 7 bases agree with TRBD1. The germline gives CDR1 WNHNN, CDR2 SYGVQD (reference sequence). V was clipped by 6 bases and J by 2 bases; unmatched bases: 7. This CDR3 contains 15 residues. The CDR3 DNA follows: TGCGCCAGCAGAAATAGGGGGCCGACCTACAATGAGCAGTTCTTC. Translated, it gives CASRNRGPTYNEQFF.

This chain uses TRBV5-6 with TRBJ2-2, with D unresolved. CDR1 and CDR2 from the germline V gene are SGHDT and YYEEEE. Trimming cost V 0 bases and J 5 bases, with 11 bases left between them. This CDR3 has 15 residues. The CDR3 region is CASSLEEGMTGELFF. The CDR3 bases are TGTGCCAGCAGCTTGGAGGAAGGAATGACCGGGGAGCTGTTTTTT.

The rearrangement links TRBV7-6 to TRBJ2-3, with D unresolved. Germline V CDR1 and CDR2: SGHVS, FNYEAQ. The CDR3 is 14 amino acids. V was cut by 3 bases and J by 4 bases, with 11 bases left in between. CDR3 sequence reads: CASSFIGFPDTQYF. Here the CDR3 DNA reads TGTGCCAGCAGCTTCATAGGTTTCCCAGATACGCAGTATTTT.

The chain links TRBV5-6 to TRBJ1-2, with TRBD1 as a possible D gene (5 bases). Germline CDR1 reads SGHDT; CDR2 reads YYEEEE. Trimming cost V 4 bases and J 3 bases, with 13 bases left between them. This CDR3 is built from 14 residues. The CDR3 loop is CASSLRREDYGYTF. CDR3 in DNA: TGTGCCAGCAGCCTACGCAGGGAGGACTATGGCTACACCTTC.

The chain carries TRBV7-2 and TRBJ1-1, with TRBD1 as a possible D gene (5 bases). Germline assignment: CDR1 SGHTA and CDR2 FQGNSA. V was shortened by 1 base and J by 1 base, with 13 bases between the two germline ends. The CDR3 sequence is 16 residues long. Here the CDR3 reads CASSLDTEGRNTEAFF. CDR3 bases: TGTGCCAGCAGCTTAGACACCGAGGGGAGGAACACTGAAGCTTTCTTT.

The chain recombines TRBV10-3 with TRBJ2-7; possible D gene TRBD1, 6 bases. Germline values: CDR1 ENHRY, CDR2 SYGVKD. CDR3 size: 12 residues. Between the trimmed V and J ends, which lost 10 bases and 2 bases, there was a span of 12 bases. The CDR3 DNA follows: TGTGCCACAGGGGTAGCCCCCTACGAGCAGTACTTC. As protein: CATGVAPYEQYF.

The chain couples TRBV9 to TRBJ2-2, with 7 bases matching TRBD1. CDR1 is SGDLS and CDR2 is YYNGEE in the germline V gene. CDR3 length: 21 residues. The trim removed 0 bases at V and 4 bases at J, leaving 21 bases unmatched. The CDR3 sequence: CASSVVPPGTASMESTGELFF. For the CDR3, the DNA is TGTGCCAGCAGCGTAGTCCCTCCCGGGACAGCGTCGATGGAAAGCACCGGGGAGCTGTTTTTT. The whole variable domain, remainder taken from reference TRBV9 and TRBJ2-2, is DSGVTQTPKHLITATGQRVTLRCSPRSGDLSVYWYQQSLDQGLQFLIQYYNGEERAKGNILERFSAQQFPDLHSELNLSSLELGDSALYFCASSVVPPGTASMESTGELFFGEGSRLTVL.

The chain recombines TRBV4-1 with TRBJ2-7, with D tentatively TRBD1 or TRBD2 (5 bases each). The CDR3 has 14 residues. The V gene's germline CDR1 is MGHRA and CDR2 YSYEKL. V shed 3 bases and J shed 0 bases, with 9 bases lying between them. The CDR3 loop reads CASSQGTPSYEQYF. The DNA of the CDR3 is TGCGCCAGCAGCCAGGGGACCCCCTCCTACGAGCAGTACTTC.

This chain connects TRBV30 to TRBJ1-5; D not resolved. V dropped 2 bases and J dropped 0 bases, with 11 bases sitting between them. The germline CDR1 and CDR2 sequences are GTSNPN and SVGIG (reference sequence). CDR3 length: 15 residues. CDR3 protein: CAWSSGTNSNQPQHF. Written as DNA, the CDR3 is TGTGCCTGGAGTTCCGGAACAAATAGCAATCAGCCCCAGCATTTT.

This chain uses TRBV4-3 with TRBJ1-1; D is possibly TRBD1 (5 bases). V was shortened by 3 bases and J by 3 bases, with 11 bases between the two germline ends. The germline V gene has CDR1 LGHNA and CDR2 YSLEER. The CDR3 is made up of 14 amino acids. CDR3 DNA: TGCGCCAGCAGCCACGACGGGGGGTACACTGAAGCTTTCTTT. This encodes CASSHDGGYTEAFF.

The rearrangement uses TRBV11-2 and TRBJ2-7; no definite D call. Germline values: CDR1 SGHAT, CDR2 FQNNGV. The CDR3 contains 13 residues. Trimming took 7 bases from V and 3 from J, leaving 13 bases between them. The CDR3 DNA is TGTGCCAGCACCAAGACTCCAGGCTACGAGCAGTACTTC. It encodes CASTKTPGYEQYF.

This clone was found a few times. This chain uses TRBV7-6 with TRBJ1-1; D unclear. The V end lost 0 bases, the J end lost 2 bases, and 13 bases lay between the germline ends. The length of the CDR3 is 16 residues. The V gene's germline CDR1 is SGHVS and CDR2 FNYEAQ. The CDR3 bases are TGTGCCAGCAGCTTAGCCATCGGAGCGGAAAACACTGAAGCTTTCTTT. Translating gives CASSLAIGAENTEAFF. Variable domain in full (rest from reference TRBV7-6 and TRBJ1-1): GAGVSQSPRYKVTKRGQDVALRCDPISGHVSLYWYRQALGQGPEFLTYFNYEAQQDKSGLPNDRFSAERPEGSISTLTIQRTEQRDSAMYRCASSLAIGAENTEAFFGQGTRLTVV.

V is TRBV5-4 and J is TRBJ1-6; D is ambiguous. The CDR3 has 15 residues. V lost 2 bases to trimming and J lost 3 bases, with 9 bases between them. The germline gives CDR1 SGHNT, CDR2 YYREEE (reference sequence). CDR3 sequence: CASSLIDNYNSPLHF. The DNA of the CDR3 is TGTGCCAGCAGCTTAATAGACAACTATAATTCACCCCTCCACTTT.

V usage is TRBV5-4 and J usage is TRBJ2-7; 9 nucleotides match TRBD2. CDR1 is SGHNT, CDR2 YYREEE, per germline (reference sequence). The CDR3 length is 15 residues. With 2 bases clipped from V and 3 bases from J, the junction kept 6 bases outside the gene matches. The chain's CDR3 is CASSFSGTSNYEQYF. The CDR3 DNA follows: TGTGCCAGCAGCTTCTCCGGGACTAGCAACTACGAGCAGTACTTC.

The V gene is TRBV5-6, the J gene TRBJ1-5, with D hard to call. The CDR3 length is 15 residues. Trimming took 5 bases from V and 3 from J, leaving 15 bases between them. Germline CDR1 SGHDT, CDR2 YYEEEE. Written as DNA, the CDR3 is TGTGCCAGCAGTTACGCCGGCGGACTCAATCAGCCCCAGCATTTT. Encoded protein: CASSYAGGLNQPQHF.

The CDR3 nucleotides read TGCGCCAGCAGCCTGACAGGGCCGGACGAGCAGTACTTC. The encoded protein is CASSLTGPDEQYF. V and J are TRBV10-2 and TRBJ2-7; 7 nucleotides match TRBD1. CDR3 length: 13 amino acids. The V gene's germline CDR1 is WSHSY and CDR2 SAAADI. With V trimmed by 6 bases and J by 5 bases, 7 bases remained unmatched.

J is TRBJ1-1 and V is TRBV5-6; D is unresolved. The germline V gene has CDR1 SGHDT and CDR2 YYEEEE. Trimming took 7 bases from V and 0 from J, leaving 10 bases between them. The CDR3 runs 13 residues. The CDR3 nucleotides read TGTGCCAGCGGTAGACTTATGAACACTGAAGCTTTCTTT. Amino acids: CASGRLMNTEAFF.

The V call is TRBV9, the J call TRBJ2-7; a weak D match, TRBD2 (5 bases). The CDR3 is made up of 14 amino acids. CDR1 SGDLS and CDR2 YYNGEE come from the germline V gene. V dropped 2 bases and J dropped 3 bases, with 12 bases sitting between them. The CDR3 loop reads CASSVTDSLYEQYF. In DNA form, the CDR3 reads TGTGCCAGCAGCGTTACGGACTCGCTCTACGAGCAGTACTTC.